The 25 T cell receptor beta chains presented below share a single source sample, sequenced in a study of blood T cell repertoires in COVID-19 (dated by TCRdb to about 2020). Library preparation used the immunoSEQ multiplex PCR assay. Held by TCRdb, this immuneACCESS table contains in-frame sequences only and omits some clones. Under half of the omission traces to an unresolved V gene where checked; the cause of the rest is unknown. The sample table holds roughly 200,000 clones, of which about 85% were seen once. Approximately 12% of the sample is held by the ten biggest clonotypes. Sequencing input: peripheral blood. The receptors were sampled from a woman under 30 who had recovered from COVID-19.

The rearrangement uses TRBV12-3 or TRBV12-4 and TRBJ1-2, with a possible D match to TRBD1 (5 bases). V dropped 3 bases and J dropped 8 bases, with 10 bases sitting between them. CDR3 length: 12 amino acids. In DNA, the CDR3 is TGTGCCAGCAGTTTGGGGGGTGGAGGCTACACCTTC. It is translated as CASSLGGGGYTF.

The V call is TRBV25-1, the J call TRBJ2-5; D is possibly TRBD1 (5 bases). This CDR3 has 14 residues. CDR1 is MGHDK, CDR2 SYGVNS, per germline. V lost 4 bases, J lost 2 bases, and 11 bases lay in between. CDR3 bases: TGTGCCAGCAGTGTTCAGGGTAGGCAAGAGACCCAGTACTTC. This encodes CASSVQGRQETQYF. Together with reference TRBV25-1 and TRBJ2-5, the CDR3 gives the full variable domain: EADIYQTPRYLVIGTGKKITLECSQTMGHDKMYWYQQDPGMELHLIHYSYGVNSTEKGDLSSESTVSRIRTEHFPLTLESARPSHTSQYLCASSVQGRQETQYFGPGTRLLVL.

This sequence joins TRBV30 and TRBJ1-5; TRBD1 might be the D (6 bases). V was pared by 1 base and J by 5 bases, with 12 bases between. The CDR3 covers 14 residues. Per the germline V gene, CDR1 is GTSNPN and CDR2 is SVGIG (reference sequence). CDR3 nucleotide sequence: TGTGCCTGGAGTGGGGGACACGTCGATCAGCCCCAGCATTTT. This sequence encodes CAWSGGHVDQPQHF.

V gene TRBV5-1 combines with J gene TRBJ2-7, with D possibly matching TRBD2 (6 bases). The CDR3 is 13 amino acids. Germline CDR1 reads SGHRS; CDR2 reads YFSETQ. Trimming removed 3 bases at V and 6 bases at J, with 13 bases between. Written as DNA, the CDR3 is TGCGCCAGCAGCTCGGGACTCCTGGGCGAGCAGTACTTC. Its translation is CASSSGLLGEQYF.

The rearrangement links TRBV5-1 to TRBJ2-7; D is unclear. The V end lost 1 base, the J end lost 2 bases, and 4 bases lay between the germline ends. The CDR3 has 12 amino acids. Germline V gives CDR1 SGHRS, CDR2 YFSETQ. The CDR3 DNA reads as TGCGCCAGCAGCTTGCTCCCCTACGAGCAGTACTTC. The encoded protein is CASSLLPYEQYF.

The chain employs TRBV11-2 and TRBJ2-1; 8 nucleotides agree with TRBD2. The CDR3 spans 18 residues. Germline V CDR1 and CDR2: SGHAT, FQNNGV. V gave up 3 bases and J gave up 4 bases; unmatched junction bases: 14. The CDR3 coding sequence is TGTGCCAGCAGCTTCATCATCAGCGGGAGAGACAATTACAATGAGCAGTTCTTC. Protein sequence: CASSFIISGRDNYNEQFF.

The chain is built from TRBV7-9 and TRBJ2-1, with TRBD2 matching 7 bases. Losses at the gene ends were 3 bases for V and 8 bases for J; bases not matched to a gene: 19. The CDR3 sequence is 18 residues long. Germline V CDR1 and CDR2: SEHNR, FQNEAQ (reference sequence). DNA of the CDR3: TGTGCCAGCAGCTTTTCCCTCGGGCTAGCGGAGGAAAGGGATGAGCAGTTCTTC. This encodes CASSFSLGLAEERDEQFF.

In this sample, this clone turned up once. V and J are TRBV24-1 and TRBJ2-7; TRBD1 is a possible D gene (6 bases). V lost 1 base, J lost 6 bases, and 15 bases lay in between. This CDR3 is 15 amino acids long. The germline V gene has CDR1 KGHDR and CDR2 SFDVKD. CDR3 DNA: TGTGCCACCAGTGATTTCGTACAGGGAAAGCCCGAGCAGTACTTC. Protein product: CATSDFVQGKPEQYF.

This clone showed up just once. Different DNA sequences within this sample yield the same CDR3. The chain is built from TRBV7-2 and TRBJ2-5; D possibly corresponds to TRBD2 (5 bases). The V gene's germline CDR1 is SGHTA and CDR2 FQGNSA. The CDR3 consists of 14 residues. The V end was cut by 2 bases, the J end by 2 bases, with 9 bases between. The CDR3 region has the DNA TGTGCCAGCAGCTTAAGCCGGGGTCAAGAGACCCAGTACTTC. Amino acids: CASSLSRGQETQYF.

The chain carries TRBV4-3 and TRBJ1-1, with unresolved D. Germline V gene lookup returns CDR1 LGHNA and CDR2 YSLEER. This CDR3 is 14 amino acids long. Trimming took 0 bases from V and 5 from J, leaving 10 bases between them. The CDR3 DNA sequence: TGCGCCAGCAGCCAAGATTCAGGAAAGACTGAAGCTTTCTTT. Translated: CASSQDSGKTEAFF.

CDR3 coding DNA: TGTGCCAGCAAAATCCCCGGGACTAGCGGGAGTGATGAGCAGTTCTTC. Translating gives CASKIPGTSGSDEQFF. The rearrangement joins TRBV2 to TRBJ2-1; 14 nucleotides line up with TRBD2. Looked up from germline, CDR1 is SNHLY and CDR2 is FYNNEI. V dropped 7 bases and J dropped 8; count of bases not matched to a gene: 10. This CDR3 spans 16 amino acids.

The chain is built from TRBV7-9 and TRBJ2-3; D possibly corresponds to TRBD2 (6 bases). V was cut by 6 bases and J by 2 bases, with 12 bases left in between. Germline CDR1 reads SEHNR; CDR2 reads FQNEAQ (reference sequence). This CDR3 is built from 14 residues. CDR3 nucleotides: TGTGCCAGCAGTCACCGGGAGCCCACAGATACGCAGTATTTT. It codes for CASSHREPTDTQYF.

The chain links TRBV7-2 to TRBJ1-6, with 8 nucleotides matching TRBD1. The CDR3 is 14 residues long. CDR1 is SGHTA, CDR2 FQGNSA, per germline. J was trimmed by 10 bases and V by 4 bases; bases with no gene match: 6. The CDR3 here is CASSSQGAWSPLHF. DNA for the CDR3: TGTGCCAGCAGCTCGCAGGGGGCATGGTCACCCCTCCACTTT. The full variable domain, completed using reference TRBV7-2 and TRBJ1-6, is GAGVSQSPSNKVTEKGKDVELRCDPISGHTALYWYRQSLGQGLEFLIYFQGNSAPDKSGLPSDRFSAERTGGSVSTLTIQRTQQEDSAVYLCASSSQGAWSPLHFGNGTRLTVT.

V is TRBV7-2 and J is TRBJ2-1, with 7 bases identical to TRBD2. The germline CDR1 and CDR2 sequences are SGHTA and FQGNSA. Germline trimming cut 4 bases from V and 2 bases from J; bases unmatched to any gene: 5. The CDR3 length is 15 residues. The CDR3 protein is CASSSSGTTYNEQFF. In DNA, the CDR3 is TGTGCCAGCAGCTCCAGCGGGACTACCTACAATGAGCAGTTCTTC. The full variable domain, in which reference TRBV7-2 and TRBJ2-1 provide the parts outside the CDR3, is GAGVSQSPSNKVTEKGKDVELRCDPISGHTALYWYRQSLGQGLEFLIYFQGNSAPDKSGLPSDRFSAERTGGSVSTLTIQRTQQEDSAVYLCASSSSGTTYNEQFFGPGTRLTVL.

The gene calls are TRBV6-5 and TRBJ1-5; 7 nucleotides line up with TRBD1. Trimming at V came to 6 bases and at J to 2 bases, leaving 7 bases not matched to a gene. This CDR3 is built from 15 residues. Germline V gene lookup returns CDR1 MNHEY and CDR2 SVGAGI. The CDR3 region has the DNA TGTGCCAGCAGCCTTTCTGGACAGGGCAATCAGCCCCAGCATTTT. Translation: CASSLSGQGNQPQHF.

The chain employs TRBV10-3 and TRBJ1-1; D might be TRBD1 (6 bases). Germline V gene data show CDR1 as ENHRY and CDR2 as SYGVKD. The length of the CDR3 is 13 residues. Deletions cut 5 bases from V and 4 bases from J, with 11 bases between. CDR3 DNA: TGTGCCATCAGTCCTTTAGGGGGCACTGAAGCTTTCTTT. This codes for CAISPLGGTEAFF.

The V gene is TRBV7-3, the J gene TRBJ2-1; TRBD2 might be the D (5 bases). The germline V gene has CDR1 SGHTA and CDR2 FQGTGA. The ends were cut back, 2 bases at V and 7 bases at J, with 12 bases in the middle. This CDR3 region has 14 residues. In DNA, the CDR3 is TGTGCCAGCAGCTTAGGTTCCGGGGTTAATGAGCAGTTCTTC. Amino acid sequence: CASSLGSGVNEQFF.

The chain carries TRBV5-6 and TRBJ2-7, with D perhaps matching TRBD2 (5 bases). Deletions cut 4 bases from V and 8 bases from J, with 13 bases between. Looked up from germline, CDR1 is SGHDT and CDR2 is YYEEEE. The CDR3 loop spans 12 amino acids. For the CDR3, the DNA is TGTGCCAGCAGCCGGACTCCCTCGAAGCAGTACTTC. Protein product: CASSRTPSKQYF.

This chain connects TRBV6-2 or TRBV6-3 to TRBJ2-2; D might be TRBD2 (6 bases). Trimming removed 0 bases at V and 6 bases at J, with 20 bases between. This CDR3 spans 18 amino acids. Per germline, CDR1 MNHEY and CDR2 SVGEGT. In DNA, the CDR3 is TGTGCCAGCAGTTACTCGAGGTCCGGCGGGGAGGTCCCCGGGGAGCTGTTTTTT. Translated, it gives CASSYSRSGGEVPGELFF.

The rearrangement links TRBV7-7 to TRBJ2-5; D call uncertain. CDR3 length: 13 residues. V shed 3 bases and J shed 5 bases, with 10 bases lying between them. CDR1 is SSHAT, CDR2 FNYEAQ, per germline (reference sequence). The CDR3 region is CASSFRLSETQYF. CDR3 DNA: TGTGCCAGCAGCTTCCGACTGAGCGAGACCCAGTACTTC.

The J gene is TRBJ1-3, the V gene TRBV19, with D perhaps matching TRBD1 (5 bases). Germline CDR1 and CDR2: LNHDA and SQIVND (reference sequence). V lost 7 bases and J lost 0, with 10 bases in between. The CDR3 contains 14 residues. CDR3 nucleotides: TGTGCCAGTAATCAGGGAAGCTCTGGAAACACCATATATTTT. This codes for CASNQGSSGNTIYF.

J is TRBJ1-4 and V is TRBV12-5; no reliable D call. In germline, CDR1 is LGHNT, CDR2 FRNRAP. V lost 1 base and J lost 4, with 10 bases in between. This CDR3 is built from 15 residues. The CDR3 DNA follows: TGTGCTAGTGGTTTGGAGGGAGGCGGTAATGAAAAACTGTTTTTT. Translating it yields CASGLEGGGNEKLFF.

The J gene is TRBJ1-5, the V gene TRBV27; the D gene is possibly TRBD1 (6 bases). V gave up 8 bases and J gave up 3 bases, with 11 bases separating them. Germline V lookup: CDR1 MNHEY, CDR2 SMNVEV (reference sequence). The CDR3 totals 13 residues. The CDR3 nucleotides are TGTGCCAGCGGACAGACCTTCAATCAGCCCCAGCATTTT. Residues: CASGQTFNQPQHF.

The chain couples TRBV19 to TRBJ2-1; 9 bases are shared with TRBD2. CDR3 size: 15 residues. J lost 0 bases, V lost 5 bases, and 2 bases had no gene match. Germline CDR1 LNHDA, CDR2 SQIVND (reference sequence). The CDR3 is CASSGSGSSYNEQFF. CDR3 nucleotides: TGTGCCAGTAGTGGTAGCGGGAGCTCCTACAATGAGCAGTTCTTC.

V and J are TRBV7-6 and TRBJ1-1; perhaps TRBD1 as D (5 bases). V lost 11 bases and J 1 base, leaving 14 bases between the germline ends. This CDR3 has 13 amino acids. From germline, CDR1 is SGHVS and CDR2 FNYEAQ. CDR3 loop: CASLGGENTEAFF. The CDR3 nucleotides are TGTGCCTCGCTTGGGGGGGAGAACACTGAAGCTTTCTTT.